This entry concerns a single T cell receptor (beta chain). What it recognizes is unknown. The CDR3 consists of 14 residues. V was trimmed by 4 bases and J by 3 bases, leaving 10 bases between them. Per germline, CDR1 LNHDA and CDR2 SQIVND (reference sequence). The data stem from a study of early stage breast cancer tumors. For the study at large: Of some 17 invasive breast tumors, about a dozen were hormone receptor-positive, HER2-negative.

The study, taken as a whole, reports: Blood repertoires resembled normal breast more than tumor.

Blood replicates held 0.5 ug DNA, tumor or normal breast about 1.5 ug, two each. Some clones are missing from TCRdb's copy, which holds only in-frame ones; the method was immunoSEQ multiplex PCR. The repertoire holds 50,000 or so clones, approximately 80% seen once, with under 1.5% in the top ten. The genes are TRBV19 and TRBJ2-4; D is undetermined. Sequenced input: blood. The source is a person aged 45 to 59 with breast cancer. The DNA of the CDR3 is TGTGCCAGTAGTAAGCCAGATGGCAAAAACATTCAGTACTTC. Its protein is CASSKPDGKNIQYF. Looking up the rest from reference TRBV19 and TRBJ2-4 gives the full variable domain: DGGITQSPKYLFRKEGQNVTLSCEQNLNHDAMYWYRQDPGQGLRLIYYSQIVNDFQKGDIAEGYSVSREKKESFPLTVTSAQKNPTAFYLCASSKPDGKNIQYFGAGTRLSVL.